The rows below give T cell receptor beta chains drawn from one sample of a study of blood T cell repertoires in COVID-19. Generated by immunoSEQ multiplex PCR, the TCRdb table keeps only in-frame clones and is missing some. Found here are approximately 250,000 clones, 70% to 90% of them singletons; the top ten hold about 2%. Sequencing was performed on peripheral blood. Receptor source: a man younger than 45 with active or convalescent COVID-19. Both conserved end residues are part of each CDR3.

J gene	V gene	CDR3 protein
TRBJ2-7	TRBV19	CASSPSGQGTYEQYF
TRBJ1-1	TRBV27	CASSYAVNTEAFF
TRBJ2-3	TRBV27	CASSSLGERGITDTQYF
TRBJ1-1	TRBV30	CAWSAVLPTEAFF
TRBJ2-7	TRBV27	CASSFLAGGYSYEQYF
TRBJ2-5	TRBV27	CASSLSQEETQYF
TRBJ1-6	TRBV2	CASRGHFANSPLHF
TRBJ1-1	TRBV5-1	CASSLSTAGNTEAFF
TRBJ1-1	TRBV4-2	CASSQEGREAFF
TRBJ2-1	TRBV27	CASNGDRHNEQFF
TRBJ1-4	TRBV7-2	CASRSMGGMNNEKLFF
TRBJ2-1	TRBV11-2	CASSLGGDYNEQFF
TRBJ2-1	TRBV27	CASSKTAGSLSSYNEQFF
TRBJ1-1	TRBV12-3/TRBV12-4	CASSIDRTEAFF
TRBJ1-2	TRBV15	CATSTGDYGYTF
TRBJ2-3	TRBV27	CASSLPGDTQYF
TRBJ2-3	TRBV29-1	CSVPGQGDPGGTDTQYF
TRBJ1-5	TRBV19	CASSPRQGRYINQPQHF
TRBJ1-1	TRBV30	CAWTGGNTEAFF
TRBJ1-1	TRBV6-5	CASRFQGENTEAFF
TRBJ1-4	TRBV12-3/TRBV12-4	CASSGSREKLFF
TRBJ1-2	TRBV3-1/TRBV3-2	CASSQVQGFNYGYTF
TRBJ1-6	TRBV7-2	CASSEWGHSSPLHF
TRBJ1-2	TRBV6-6	CASSYSGVGNGYTF
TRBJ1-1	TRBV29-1	CSVVTGGKAFF
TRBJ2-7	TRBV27	CASRDREYEEQYF
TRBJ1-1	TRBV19	CASSINGQGDTEAFF
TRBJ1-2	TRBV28	CASRGQGLFRSGSRSLNNYGYTF
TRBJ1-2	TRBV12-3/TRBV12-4	CASRETGDYGYTF
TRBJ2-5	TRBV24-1	CATSQGTDNQETQYF
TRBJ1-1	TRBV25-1	CASSEYRVGNTEAFF
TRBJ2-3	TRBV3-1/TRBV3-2	CASSHLARTDTQYF
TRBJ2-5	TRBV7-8	CASSLSSGGKGQETQYF
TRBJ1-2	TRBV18	CASSVRQDTNYGYTF
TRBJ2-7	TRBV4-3	CASSHLQGNEQYF
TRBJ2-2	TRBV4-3	CASSHFLGTGELFF
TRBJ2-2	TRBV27	CASSVSGGLYTGELFF
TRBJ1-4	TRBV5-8	CASSPMNRPANEKLFF
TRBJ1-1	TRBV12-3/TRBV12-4	CASSRGARTEAFF
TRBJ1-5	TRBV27	CASRLEGAYNQPQHF
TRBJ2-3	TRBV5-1	CASAPTSGVSTDTQYF
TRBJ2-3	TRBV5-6	CASSYGTSTDTQYF
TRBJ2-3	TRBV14	CASSLKRTGTPSTDTQYF
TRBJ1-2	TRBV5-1	CASSFGTGAYGYTF
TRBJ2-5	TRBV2	CASSERAGGPVETQYF
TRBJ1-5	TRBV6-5	CASSYSGGIGHQPQHF
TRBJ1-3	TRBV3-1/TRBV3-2	CASSRGGSGNTIYF
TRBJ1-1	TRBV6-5	CASKQQGREAFF
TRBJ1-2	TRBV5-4	CASSPLGDKGGYTF
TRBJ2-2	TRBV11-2	CASSSSTSGVTGELFF
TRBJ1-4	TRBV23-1	CASSHQRFTGGGNHTTNEKLFF
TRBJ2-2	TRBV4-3	CASSQDSRTANTGELFF
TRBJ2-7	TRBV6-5	CASSYEVRSYEQYF
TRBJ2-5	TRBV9	CASSVNSGQPLETQYF
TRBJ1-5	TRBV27	CASSSGQGPNQPQHF
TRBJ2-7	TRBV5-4	CASSQGTESSYEQYF
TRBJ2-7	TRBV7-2	CASSSIRYGLTYEQYF
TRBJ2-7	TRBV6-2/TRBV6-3	CASSFGQTSPPHEQYF
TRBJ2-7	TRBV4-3	CASSQAQGPGYEQYF
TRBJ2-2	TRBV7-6	CASSLDIRGANTGELFF